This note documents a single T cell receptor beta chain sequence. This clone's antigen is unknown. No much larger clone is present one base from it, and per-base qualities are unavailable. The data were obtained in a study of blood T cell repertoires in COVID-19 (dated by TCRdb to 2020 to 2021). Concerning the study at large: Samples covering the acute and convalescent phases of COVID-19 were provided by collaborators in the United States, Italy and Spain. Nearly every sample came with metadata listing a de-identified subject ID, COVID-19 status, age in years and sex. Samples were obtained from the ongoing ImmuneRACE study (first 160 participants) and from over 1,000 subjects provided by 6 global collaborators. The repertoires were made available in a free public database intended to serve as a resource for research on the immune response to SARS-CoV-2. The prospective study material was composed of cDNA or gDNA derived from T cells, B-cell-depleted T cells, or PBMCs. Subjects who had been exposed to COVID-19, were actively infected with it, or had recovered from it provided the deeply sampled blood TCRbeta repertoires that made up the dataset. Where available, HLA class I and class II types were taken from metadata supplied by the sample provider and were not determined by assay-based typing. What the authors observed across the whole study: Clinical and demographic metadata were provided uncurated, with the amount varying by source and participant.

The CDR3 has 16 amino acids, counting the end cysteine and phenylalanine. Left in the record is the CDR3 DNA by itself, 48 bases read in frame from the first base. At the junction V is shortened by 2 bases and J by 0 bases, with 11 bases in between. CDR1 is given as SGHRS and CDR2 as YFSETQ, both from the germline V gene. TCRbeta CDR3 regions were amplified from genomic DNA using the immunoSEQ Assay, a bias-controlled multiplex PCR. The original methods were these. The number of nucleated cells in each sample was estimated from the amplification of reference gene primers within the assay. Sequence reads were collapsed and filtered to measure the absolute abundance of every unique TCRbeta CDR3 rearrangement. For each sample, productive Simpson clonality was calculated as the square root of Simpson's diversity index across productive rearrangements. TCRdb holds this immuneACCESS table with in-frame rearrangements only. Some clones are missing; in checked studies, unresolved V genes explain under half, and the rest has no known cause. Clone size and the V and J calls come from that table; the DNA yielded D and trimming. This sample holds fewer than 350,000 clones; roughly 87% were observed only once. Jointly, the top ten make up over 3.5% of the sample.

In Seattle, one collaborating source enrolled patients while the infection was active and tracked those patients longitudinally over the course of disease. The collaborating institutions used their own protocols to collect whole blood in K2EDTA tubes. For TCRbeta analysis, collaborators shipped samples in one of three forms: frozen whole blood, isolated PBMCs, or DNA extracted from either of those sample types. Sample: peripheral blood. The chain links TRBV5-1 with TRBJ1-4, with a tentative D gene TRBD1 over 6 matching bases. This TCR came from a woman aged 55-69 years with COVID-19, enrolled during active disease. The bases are TGCGCCAGCAGCTTTAAACAGGGCGCAACTAATGAAAAACTGTTTTTT. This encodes CASSFKQGATNEKLFF.